This T cell receptor beta chain was captured in a study of T cell responses to AZD1222 COVID-19 vaccine. Method: immunoSEQ multiplex PCR; TCRdb's copy keeps in-frame clones and lacks some. The sample records around 120,000 clones, about 82% being singletons. The CDR3 is 16 residues long. Germline trimming cut 2 bases from V and 0 bases from J; bases unmatched to any gene: 3. The germline gives CDR1 LNHNV, CDR2 YYDKDF (reference sequence). As to this clone: What it binds is unknown.

General observations from the study: Baseline seropositives among AZD1222 recipients totaled only 5 to 7.

This sample comprised peripheral blood, obtained 28 days after the second AZD1222 dose. The V gene is TRBV15, the J gene TRBJ2-3; 9 bases agree with TRBD2. The sequence came from an adult who received the AZD1222 COVID-19 vaccine. In nucleotides, the CDR3 is TGTGCCACCAGCAGACTAGCGGGATCTAGCACAGATACGCAGTATTTT. Its protein is CATSRLAGSSTDTQYF.